This is a list of T cell receptor beta chains from one sample in a study of blood T cell repertoires in COVID-19. Data came from immunoSEQ multiplex PCR; TCRdb stores just in-frame clones and leaves some out. Of about 150,000 clones in the sample, around 86% were seen once. The specimen sequenced was peripheral blood. These receptors were taken from an elderly man with acute or convalescent COVID-19. CDR3s include the opening cysteine and the closing phenylalanine or tryptophan. The D gene is left open where the match is weak. Size is omitted from some rows. Given values are once, few, many or a class for expanded clones.

clone size	V gene	D gene	J gene	CDR3 protein	CDR3 DNA
NA	TRBV4-1	TRBD2	TRBJ2-2	CASSRTSGVVANTGELFF	TGCGCCAGCAGCAGGACTAGCGGGGTTGTCGCGAACACCGGGGAGCTGTTTTTT
NA	TRBV18	TRBD1	TRBJ1-1	CASSPREGATEAFF	TGTGCCAGCTCACCGAGAGAGGGGGCCACTGAAGCTTTCTTT
NA	TRBV28	NA	TRBJ2-2	CASTPNTGELFF	TGTGCCAGCACCCCTAACACCGGGGAGCTGTTTTTT
NA	TRBV5-1	TRBD1	TRBJ1-2	CASSAGQDYGYTF	TGCGCCAGCAGCGCCGGACAGGATTATGGCTACACCTTC
NA	TRBV24-1	NA	TRBJ1-5	CATSDSGDQPQHF	TGTGCCACCAGTGACTCAGGGGATCAGCCCCAGCATTTT
NA	TRBV9	NA	TRBJ2-1	CASSAGRGSYNEQFF	TGTGCCAGCAGCGCTGGGCGGGGCTCCTACAATGAGCAGTTCTTC
NA	TRBV27	NA	TRBJ2-3	CASSQTSTDTQYF	TGTGCCAGCAGTCAGACTAGCACAGATACGCAGTATTTT
NA	TRBV7-2	NA	TRBJ1-1	CAASMGGPNTEAFF	TGTGCCGCCTCAATGGGCGGGCCGAACACTGAAGCTTTCTTT
NA	TRBV2	TRBD2	TRBJ2-5	CASSEGSSGVGETQYF	TGTGCCAGCAGTGAGGGATCTAGCGGGGTCGGAGAGACCCAGTACTTC
once	TRBV7-9	TRBD1	TRBJ1-6	CASSLRDRGISPLHF	TGTGCCAGCAGCCTCCGGGACAGGGGGATTTCACCCCTCCACTTT
NA	TRBV6-2/TRBV6-3	TRBD2	TRBJ2-1	CASSSGGDNEQFF	TGTGCCAGCAGTTCCGGGGGGGACAATGAGCAGTTCTTC
NA	TRBV6-6	NA	TRBJ2-2	CASSRGHLQLANTGELFF	TGTGCCAGCAGCCGAGGACACTTACAGCTCGCGAACACCGGGGAGCTGTTTTTT
NA	TRBV28	NA	TRBJ1-3	CASTTGQLTIYF	TGTGCCAGCACCACCGGACAACTCACCATATATTTT
NA	TRBV5-4	NA	TRBJ2-3	CASSPGTSRGRDTQYF	TGTGCCAGCAGCCCCGGGACTTCAAGAGGTCGAGATACGCAGTATTTT
NA	TRBV3-1/TRBV3-2	TRBD2	TRBJ2-5	CASSLGLAGGRQETQYF	TGTGCCAGCAGCCTGGGACTAGCGGGGGGTCGACAAGAGACCCAGTACTTC
NA	TRBV3-1/TRBV3-2	NA	TRBJ2-7	CASSQGVGATYEQYF	TGTGCCAGCAGCCAAGGGGTGGGAGCCACCTACGAGCAGTACTTC
NA	TRBV5-1	TRBD2	TRBJ2-3	CASSLGTSGPTDTQYF	TGCGCCAGCAGCCTCGGGACTAGCGGACCCACAGATACGCAGTATTTT
NA	TRBV7-9	TRBD2	TRBJ2-1	CASSAQVGGGYNEQFF	TGTGCCAGCAGCGCCCAAGTCGGCGGGGGTTACAATGAGCAGTTCTTC
NA	TRBV5-7	NA	TRBJ1-2	CASSFVSALFAGRNYGYTF	TGTGCCAGCAGCTTTGTTTCCGCCTTGTTCGCCGGGAGGAACTATGGCTACACCTTC
NA	TRBV5-1	TRBD1	TRBJ2-7	CASADRAGRYF	TGCGCCAGCGCGGACAGGGCCGGGAGGTACTTC
once	TRBV6-5	NA	TRBJ1-5	CASRSGQSSQPQHF	TGTGCCAGCAGATCAGGACAGAGTAGTCAGCCCCAGCATTTT
NA	TRBV2	NA	TRBJ1-5	CASSGTGAGQPQHF	TGTGCCAGCAGTGGGACCGGCGCGGGACAGCCCCAGCATTTT
NA	TRBV9	NA	TRBJ1-1	CASSPTPGSGTEAFF	TGTGCCAGCAGCCCTACCCCCGGTTCGGGCACTGAAGCTTTCTTT
NA	TRBV5-4	NA	TRBJ1-2	CASSGSRQGTGYGYTF	TGTGCCAGCAGCGGAAGCCGCCAGGGGACGGGCTATGGCTACACCTTC
NA	TRBV6-2/TRBV6-3	NA	TRBJ1-5	CASSYGGGGQPQHF	TGTGCCAGCAGTTACGGGGGGGGAGGTCAGCCCCAGCATTTT
NA	TRBV4-1	NA	TRBJ2-1	CASSRSGDSYNEQFF	TGCGCCAGCAGCCGTAGCGGAGATTCCTACAATGAGCAGTTCTTC
NA	TRBV27	NA	TRBJ2-3	CASSRGQPGTDTQYF	TGTGCCAGCAGTCGTGGACAGCCGGGCACAGATACGCAGTATTTT
NA	TRBV27	TRBD1	TRBJ1-5	CASRPGTGGSQPQHF	TGTGCCAGCAGACCTGGGACAGGGGGTTCCCAGCCCCAGCATTTT
NA	TRBV24-1	NA	TRBJ1-1	CATSAGVDGTEAFF	TGTGCCACCAGTGCCGGGGTCGATGGCACTGAAGCTTTCTTT
NA	TRBV18	NA	TRBJ2-2	CASSPPPGTGELFF	TGTGCCAGCTCACCACCCCCGGGCACCGGGGAGCTGTTTTTT